This T cell receptor beta chain derives from a study of PD-L1 blockade in urothelial cancer. Broader study findings: Greater 3-week expansion of tumor-associated blood clones was recorded for durable-benefit patients.

Time point indicated: peripheral blood 6 weeks after treatment start. All patients carried locally advanced or metastatic urothelial carcinoma. Assay: immunoSEQ multiplex PCR; the TCRdb copy retains only in-frame clones and omits some. The repertoire holds some 41,000 clones, with about 83% as singletons. As concerns this clone: Its matching antigen is unknown.

The V end lost 7 bases, the J end lost 0 bases, and 10 bases lay between the germline ends. The CDR3 consists of 14 residues. The germline CDR1 and CDR2 sequences are SNHLY and FYNNEI. The genes are TRBV2 and TRBJ2-1, with D possibly being TRBD2 (5 bases). The specimen was PBMCs, collected around atezolizumab (anti-PD-L1) treatment. The TCR originated in a man aged 60-69 years with urothelial cancer. The CDR3 coding sequence is TGTGCCAGCACTCGGGGAAGCTCCTACAATGAGCAGTTCTTC. This sequence encodes CASTRGSSYNEQFF.